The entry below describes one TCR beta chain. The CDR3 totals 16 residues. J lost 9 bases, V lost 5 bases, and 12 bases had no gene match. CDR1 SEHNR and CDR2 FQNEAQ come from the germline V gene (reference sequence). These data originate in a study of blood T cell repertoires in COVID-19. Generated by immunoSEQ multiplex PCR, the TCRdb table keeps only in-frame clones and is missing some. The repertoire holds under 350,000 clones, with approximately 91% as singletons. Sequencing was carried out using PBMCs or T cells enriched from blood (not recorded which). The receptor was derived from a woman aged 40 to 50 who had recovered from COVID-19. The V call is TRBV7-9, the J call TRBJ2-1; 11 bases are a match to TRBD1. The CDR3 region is CASSNRDRGSSSEQFF. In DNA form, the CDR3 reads TGTGCCAGCAGCAATCGGGACAGGGGGTCATCAAGTGAGCAGTTCTTC.